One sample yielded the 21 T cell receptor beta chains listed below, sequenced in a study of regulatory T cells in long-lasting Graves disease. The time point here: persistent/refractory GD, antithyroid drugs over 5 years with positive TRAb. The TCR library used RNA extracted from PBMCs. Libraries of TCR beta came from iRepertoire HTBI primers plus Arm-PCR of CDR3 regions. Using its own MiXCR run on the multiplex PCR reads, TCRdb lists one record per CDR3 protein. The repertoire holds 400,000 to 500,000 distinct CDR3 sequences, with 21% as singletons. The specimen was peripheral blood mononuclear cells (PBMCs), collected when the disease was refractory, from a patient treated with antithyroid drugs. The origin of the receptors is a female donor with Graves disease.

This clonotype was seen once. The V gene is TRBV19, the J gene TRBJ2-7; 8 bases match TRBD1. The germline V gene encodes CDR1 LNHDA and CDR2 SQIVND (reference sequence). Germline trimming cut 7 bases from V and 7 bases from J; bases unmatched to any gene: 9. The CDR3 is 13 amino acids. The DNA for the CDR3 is TGTGCCAGTACTAGCAGGGGGCGCGATGAGCAGTACTTC. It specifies CASTSRGRDEQYF.

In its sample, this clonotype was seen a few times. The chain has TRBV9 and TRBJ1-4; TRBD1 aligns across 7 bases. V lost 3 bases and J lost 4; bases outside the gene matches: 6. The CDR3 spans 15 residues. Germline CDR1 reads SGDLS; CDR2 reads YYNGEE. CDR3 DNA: TGTGCCAGCAGCGAGTATGGGACAGATAATGAAAAACTGTTTTTT. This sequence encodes CASSEYGTDNEKLFF. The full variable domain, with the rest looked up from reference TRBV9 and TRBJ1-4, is DSGVTQTPKHLITATGQRVTLRCSPRSGDLSVYWYQQSLDQGLQFLIQYYNGEERAKGNILERFSAQQFPDLHSELNLSSLELGDSALYFCASSEYGTDNEKLFFGSGTQLSVL.

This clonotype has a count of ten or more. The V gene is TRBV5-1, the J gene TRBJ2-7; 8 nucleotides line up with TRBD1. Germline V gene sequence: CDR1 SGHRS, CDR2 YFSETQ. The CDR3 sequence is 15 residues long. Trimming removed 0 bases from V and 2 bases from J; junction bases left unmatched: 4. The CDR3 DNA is TGCGCCAGCAGCTTGGCGACGACAGGGGCCTACGAGCAGTACTTC. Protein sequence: CASSLATTGAYEQYF.

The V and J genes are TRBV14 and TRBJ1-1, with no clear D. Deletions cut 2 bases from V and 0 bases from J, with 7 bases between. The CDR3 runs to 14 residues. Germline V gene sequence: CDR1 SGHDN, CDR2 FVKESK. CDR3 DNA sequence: TGTGCCAGCAGCCAAAGGGTGGTGAACACTGAAGCTTTCTTT. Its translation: CASSQRVVNTEAFF.

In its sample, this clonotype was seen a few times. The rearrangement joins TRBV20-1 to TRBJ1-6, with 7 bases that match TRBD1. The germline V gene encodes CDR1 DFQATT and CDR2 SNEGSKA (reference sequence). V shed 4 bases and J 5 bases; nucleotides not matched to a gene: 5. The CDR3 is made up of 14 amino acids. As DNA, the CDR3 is TGCAGTGCTATTCCGGGACAGAATAATTCACCCCTCCACTTT. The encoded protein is CSAIPGQNNSPLHF.

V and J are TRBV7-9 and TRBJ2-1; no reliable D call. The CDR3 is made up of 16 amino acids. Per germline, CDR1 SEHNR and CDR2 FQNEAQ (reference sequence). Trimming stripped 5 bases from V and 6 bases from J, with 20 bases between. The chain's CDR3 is CASSAGASGIGNEQFF. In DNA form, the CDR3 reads TGTGCCAGCAGCGCAGGAGCTAGTGGGATTGGCAATGAGCAGTTCTTC.

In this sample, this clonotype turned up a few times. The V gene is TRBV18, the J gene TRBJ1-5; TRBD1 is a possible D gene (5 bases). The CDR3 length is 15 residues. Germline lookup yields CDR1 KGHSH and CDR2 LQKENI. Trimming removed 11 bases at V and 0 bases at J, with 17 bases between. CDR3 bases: TGTGCCTCAACCCAGGGCAGGGATAGCAATCAGCCCCAGCATTTT. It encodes CASTQGRDSNQPQHF.

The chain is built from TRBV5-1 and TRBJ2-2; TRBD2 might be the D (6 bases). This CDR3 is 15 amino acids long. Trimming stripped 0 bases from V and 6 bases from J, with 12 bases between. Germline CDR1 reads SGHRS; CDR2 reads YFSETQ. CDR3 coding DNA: TGCGCCAGCAGCTTGGGGCCGGAGGGGCCCGGGGAGCTGTTTTTT. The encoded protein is CASSLGPEGPGELFF. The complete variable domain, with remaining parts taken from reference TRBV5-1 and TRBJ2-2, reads KAGVTQTPRYLIKTRGQQVTLSCSPISGHRSVSWYQQTPGQGLQFLFEYFSETQRNKGNFPGRFSGRQFSNSRSEMNVSTLELGDSALYLCASSLGPEGPGELFFGEGSRLTVL.

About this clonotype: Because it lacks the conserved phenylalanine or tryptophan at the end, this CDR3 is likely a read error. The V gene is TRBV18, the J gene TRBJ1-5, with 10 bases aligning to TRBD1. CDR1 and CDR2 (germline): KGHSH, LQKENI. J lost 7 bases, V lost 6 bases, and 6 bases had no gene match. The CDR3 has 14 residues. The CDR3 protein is CASSPGQGLQPQHL. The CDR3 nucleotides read TGTGCCAGCTCCCCGGGACAGGGGTTACAGCCCCAGCATCTT.

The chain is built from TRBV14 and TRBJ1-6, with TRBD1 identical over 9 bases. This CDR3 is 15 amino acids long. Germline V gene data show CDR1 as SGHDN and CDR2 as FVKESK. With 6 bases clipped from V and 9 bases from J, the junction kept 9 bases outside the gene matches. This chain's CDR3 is CASSPSGTGRSPLHF. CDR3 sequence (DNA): TGTGCCAGCAGTCCATCCGGGACAGGGCGTTCACCCCTCCACTTT.

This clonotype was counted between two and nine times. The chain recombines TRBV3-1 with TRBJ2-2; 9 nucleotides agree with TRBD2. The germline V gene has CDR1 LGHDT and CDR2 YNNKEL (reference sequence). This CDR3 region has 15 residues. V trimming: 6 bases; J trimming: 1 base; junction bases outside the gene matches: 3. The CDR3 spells CASRQTSGNTGELFF. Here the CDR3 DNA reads TGTGCCAGCAGGCAGACTAGCGGGAACACCGGGGAGCTGTTTTTT.

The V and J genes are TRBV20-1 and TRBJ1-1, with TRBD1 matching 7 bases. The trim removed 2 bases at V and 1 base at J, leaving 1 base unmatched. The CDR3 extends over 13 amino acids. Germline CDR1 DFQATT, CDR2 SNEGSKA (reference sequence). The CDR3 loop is CSARPGGNTEAFF. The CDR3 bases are TGCAGTGCTAGACCAGGGGGGAACACTGAAGCTTTCTTT.

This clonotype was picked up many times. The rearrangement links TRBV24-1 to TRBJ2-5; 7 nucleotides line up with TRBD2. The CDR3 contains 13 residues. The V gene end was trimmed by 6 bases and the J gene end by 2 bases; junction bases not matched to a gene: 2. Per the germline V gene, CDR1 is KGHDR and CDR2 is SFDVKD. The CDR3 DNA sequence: TGTGCCACCAGTCGCGGGGGACAAGAGACCCAGTACTTC. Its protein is CATSRGGQETQYF.

The CDR3 nucleotides read TGTGCCAGCAGTTACTTGGGCGGAGCAAGCACAGATACGCAGTATTTT. This sequence encodes CASSYLGGASTDTQYF. The V gene is TRBV6-5, the J gene TRBJ2-3; no reliable D call. With 1 base removed from V and 0 bases from J, the gap between germline ends came to 11 bases. The CDR3 extends over 16 amino acids. Germline CDR1 MNHEY, CDR2 SVGAGI.

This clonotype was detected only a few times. The CDR3: CASSLPFLSGANVLTF. In DNA form, the CDR3 reads TGTGCCAGCAGTTTACCCTTCCTCAGTGGGGCCAACGTCCTGACTTTC. The chain uses TRBV12-3 or TRBV12-4 and TRBJ2-6; D is ambiguous. Deletions cut 2 bases from V and 3 bases from J, with 11 bases between. The CDR3 runs to 16 residues.

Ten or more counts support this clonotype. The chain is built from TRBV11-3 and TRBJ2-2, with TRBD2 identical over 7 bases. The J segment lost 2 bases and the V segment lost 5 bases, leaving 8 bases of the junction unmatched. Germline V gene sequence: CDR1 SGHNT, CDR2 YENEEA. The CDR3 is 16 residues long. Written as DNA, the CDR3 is TGTGCCAGCAGCGCCCCTCGGGGGGATAACACCGGGGAGCTGTTTTTT. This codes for CASSAPRGDNTGELFF. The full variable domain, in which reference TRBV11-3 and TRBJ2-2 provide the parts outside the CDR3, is EAGVVQSPRYKIIEKKQPVAFWCNPISGHNTLYWYLQNLGQGPELLIRYENEEAVDDSQLPKDRFSAERLKGVDSTLKIQPAELGDSAVYLCASSAPRGDNTGELFFGEGSRLTVL.

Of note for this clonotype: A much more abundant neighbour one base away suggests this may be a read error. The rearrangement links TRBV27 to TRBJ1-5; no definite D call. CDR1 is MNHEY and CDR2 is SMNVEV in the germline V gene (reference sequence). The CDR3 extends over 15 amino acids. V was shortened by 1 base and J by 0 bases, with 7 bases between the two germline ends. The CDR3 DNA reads TGTGCCAGCAGTTTATTCGGGTATAGCAATCAGCCCCAGCATTTT. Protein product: CASSLFGYSNQPQHF.

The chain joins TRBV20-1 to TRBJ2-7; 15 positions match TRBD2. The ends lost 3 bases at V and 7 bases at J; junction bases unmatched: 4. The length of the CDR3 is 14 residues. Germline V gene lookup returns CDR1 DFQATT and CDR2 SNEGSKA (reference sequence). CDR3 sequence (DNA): TGCAGTGCTAGTTTGGGGACTAGCGGGAGGGAGCAGTACTTC. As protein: CSASLGTSGREQYF.

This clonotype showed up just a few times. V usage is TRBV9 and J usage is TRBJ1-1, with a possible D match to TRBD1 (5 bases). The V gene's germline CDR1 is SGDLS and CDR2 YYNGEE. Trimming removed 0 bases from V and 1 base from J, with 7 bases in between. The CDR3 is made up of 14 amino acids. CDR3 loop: CASSVDRRNTEAFF. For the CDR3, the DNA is TGTGCCAGCAGCGTAGACAGGCGGAACACTGAAGCTTTCTTT.

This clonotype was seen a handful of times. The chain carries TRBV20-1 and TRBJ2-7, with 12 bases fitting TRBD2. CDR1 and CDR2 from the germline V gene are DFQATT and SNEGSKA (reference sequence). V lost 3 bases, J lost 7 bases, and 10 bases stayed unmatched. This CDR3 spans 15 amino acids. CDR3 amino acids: CSASEPSGRAKEQYF. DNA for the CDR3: TGCAGTGCTAGTGAGCCTAGCGGGAGGGCCAAGGAGCAGTACTTC.

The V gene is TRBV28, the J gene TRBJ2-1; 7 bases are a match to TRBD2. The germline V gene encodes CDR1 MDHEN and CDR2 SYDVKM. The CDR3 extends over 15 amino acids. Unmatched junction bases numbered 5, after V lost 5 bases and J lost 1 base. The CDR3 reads CASSDSAGSYNEQFF. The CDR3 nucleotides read TGTGCCAGCAGTGACTCAGCGGGATCCTACAATGAGCAGTTCTTC.